This passage covers 9 T cell receptor beta chains from one sample sequenced in a study of cytomegalovirus exposure and HLA in healthy donors. Primers included in the PCR were 60 Vbeta and 13 Jbeta primers. Sequencing used immunoSEQ multiplex PCR; TCRdb keeps in-frame clones, though not all of them. The table records approximately 140,000 clones, roughly 80% of them present only once. Sequenced material: PBMCs. The receptors derive from a woman in her forties in good health and CMV-seropositive.

V and J are TRBV29-1 and TRBJ2-5; 9 nucleotides align to TRBD2. The germline CDR1 and CDR2 sequences are SQVTM and ANQGSEA. With V trimmed by 4 bases and J by 6 bases, 9 bases remained unmatched. The CDR3 contains 14 residues. CDR3 sequence reads: CSVVGLAGQQTQYF. In nucleotides, the CDR3 is TGCAGCGTTGTAGGCCTAGCGGGGCAGCAGACCCAGTACTTC.

The chain employs TRBV19 and TRBJ2-6; 8 bases fit TRBD2. The CDR3 extends over 19 amino acids. Germline assignment: CDR1 LNHDA and CDR2 SQIVND (reference sequence). The trim removed 3 bases at V and 2 bases at J, leaving 12 bases unmatched. The CDR3 coding sequence is TGTGCCAGTAGTATGCCGGCGGGGGGAACGTTAACTGGGGCCAACGTCCTGACTTTC. This gives the protein CASSMPAGGTLTGANVLTF.

The chain is built from TRBV6-4 and TRBJ1-5; D not certain. CDR3 length: 16 residues. Germline values: CDR1 MRHNA, CDR2 SNTAGT. V was cut by 0 bases and J by 2 bases, with 11 bases left in between. The CDR3 nucleotides are TGTGCCAGCAGTGACTCGGAGAGCATAGGCAATCAGCCCCAGCATTTT. It translates to CASSDSESIGNQPQHF.

The V and J genes are TRBV10-3 and TRBJ1-6; the D gene is possibly TRBD1 (6 bases). V dropped 8 bases and J dropped 10 bases, with 21 bases sitting between them. This CDR3 has 15 residues. The germline gives CDR1 ENHRY, CDR2 SYGVKD. CDR3 loop: CAIGVQRGGLSPLHF. In DNA, the CDR3 is TGTGCCATCGGAGTCCAGAGGGGGGGGCTATCACCCCTCCACTTT.

This chain uses TRBV9 with TRBJ2-1; the match to TRBD2 covers 7 bases. The CDR3 length is 16 residues. Germline V CDR1 and CDR2: SGDLS, YYNGEE. The junction had 3 bases not matched to a gene; V was cut back by 0 bases and J by 0 bases. CDR3 amino acids: CASSVVGGSSYNEQFF. The CDR3 region has the DNA TGTGCCAGCAGCGTAGTGGGGGGGAGCTCCTACAATGAGCAGTTCTTC.

This chain joins TRBV6-5 and TRBJ2-3; the D is unclear. Germline lookup yields CDR1 MNHEY and CDR2 SVGAGI. The CDR3 extends over 15 amino acids. Trimming pared 5 bases from V and 1 base from J, leaving 13 bases between. The CDR3 DNA is TGTGCCAGCAGTACGGTCAGCGCTGGCACAGATACGCAGTATTTT. Its protein product is CASSTVSAGTDTQYF.

There are a few counts of this clone. The V gene is TRBV23-1, the J gene TRBJ1-2; 7 positions match TRBD1. TRBV23-1 is treated as an ORF (open reading frame) with a function not yet certain. J gave up 2 bases and V 0 bases, and 3 bases lay outside the gene matches. The CDR3 runs to 15 residues. In DNA, the CDR3 is TGCGCCAGCAGTCAATCGACAGGGAAGAACTATGGCTACACCTTC. Translated, it gives CASSQSTGKNYGYTF.

The chain couples TRBV6-1 to TRBJ1-2, with 10 bases lining up with TRBD1. Germline V gene sequence: CDR1 MNHNS, CDR2 SASEGT. V lost 3 bases and J lost 7; bases outside the gene matches: 8. This CDR3 is built from 15 residues. The CDR3 loop reads CASSDTTGGGIGYTF. CDR3 DNA: TGTGCCAGCAGTGACACGACAGGGGGCGGCATTGGCTACACCTTC.

The chain uses TRBV5-1 and TRBJ2-3, with D perhaps matching TRBD2 (5 bases). CDR3 length: 15 residues. Germline V lookup: CDR1 SGHRS, CDR2 YFSETQ. Trimming took 5 bases from V and 1 from J, leaving 14 bases between them. DNA of the CDR3: TGCGCCAGCAGTCCGGCCGGGCGGGGCACAGATACGCAGTATTTT. This translates into CASSPAGRGTDTQYF. The full variable domain, with the rest looked up from reference TRBV5-1 and TRBJ2-3, is KAGVTQTPRYLIKTRGQQVTLSCSPISGHRSVSWYQQTPGQGLQFLFEYFSETQRNKGNFPGRFSGRQFSNSRSEMNVSTLELGDSALYLCASSPAGRGTDTQYFGPGTRLTVL.